The 25 T cell receptor beta chains reported below all come from one sample, sequenced in a study of T cell repertoires in cytomegalovirus infection. TCRdb ran MiXCR on the reads and lists one entry per CDR3 protein. The sample records over 200,000 distinct CDR3 sequences, approximately 14% being singletons. Sequenced input: PBMCs. The source is a human donor in good health (CMV status not recorded). Some clones in this sample may be carry-over from other donors' samples.

This clonotype has a count of ten or more. The V call is TRBV20-1, the J call TRBJ2-1; D may be TRBD1 (5 bases). The CDR3 covers 12 residues. V was cut by 3 bases and J by 10 bases, with 13 bases left in between. CDR1 and CDR2 from the germline V gene are DFQATT and SNEGSKA (reference sequence). Here the CDR3 reads CSASEGVLEQFF. CDR3 nucleotides: TGCAGTGCTAGTGAAGGGGTGCTGGAGCAGTTCTTC.

The chain combines TRBV20-1 with TRBJ2-3; 10 positions match TRBD2. V was clipped by 5 bases and J by 4 bases; unmatched bases: 6. Germline V gene sequence: CDR1 DFQATT, CDR2 SNEGSKA (reference sequence). The CDR3 is made up of 14 amino acids. The CDR3: CSAVSGGGPDTQYF. The CDR3 bases are TGCAGTGCTGTAAGCGGGGGGGGACCAGATACGCAGTATTTT.

This clonotype was observed many times. This chain joins TRBV7-2 and TRBJ1-3; TRBD1 agrees at 7 bases. This CDR3 has 17 amino acids. V was pared by 5 bases and J by 0 bases, with 10 bases of the junction left unmatched. Germline V gene lookup returns CDR1 SGHTA and CDR2 FQGNSA. The CDR3, as DNA: TGTGCCAGCAGCCAACTGACAGGGTTCAGCTCTGGAAACACCATATATTTT. This gives the protein CASSQLTGFSSGNTIYF.

This clonotype was detected a few times. The chain uses TRBV11-2 and TRBJ1-2, with D unclear. Germline V lookup: CDR1 SGHAT, CDR2 FQNNGV. Trimming removed 0 bases at V and 2 bases at J, with 10 bases between. The CDR3 is 15 amino acids. The CDR3 DNA is TGTGCCAGCAGCTTAGAACCAGGATCGAACTATGGCTACACCTTC. Its protein product is CASSLEPGSNYGYTF.

The rearrangement uses TRBV6-6 and TRBJ2-7, with 7 bases aligning to TRBD2. Per germline, CDR1 MNHNY and CDR2 SVGAGI (reference sequence). V lost 1 base and J lost 2; bases outside the gene matches: 14. The CDR3 loop spans 18 amino acids. The CDR3 coding sequence is TGTGCCAGCAGTTACTGGGCTAGCGGAGGCTCCTCTACCTACGAGCAGTACTTC. Translated, it gives CASSYWASGGSSTYEQYF.

V and J are TRBV14 and TRBJ1-6, with D possibly matching TRBD1 (6 bases). The V and J ends lost 5 bases and 3 bases respectively, with 11 bases between them. The CDR3 sequence is 15 residues long. Per germline, CDR1 SGHDN and CDR2 FVKESK. DNA of the CDR3: TGTGCCAGCAGCAAGACAGGCATCTATAATTCACCCCTCCACTTT. This encodes CASSKTGIYNSPLHF.

This clonotype occurred many times. The chain's CDR3 is CASSFGGRNSGNTIYF. Written as DNA, the CDR3 is TGTGCCAGCAGCTTCGGGGGACGGAACTCTGGAAACACCATATATTTT. The rearrangement links TRBV7-9 to TRBJ1-3; D may be TRBD1 (5 bases). The CDR3 is 16 residues long. Trimming removed 3 bases at V and 0 bases at J, with 12 bases between. Germline lookup yields CDR1 SEHNR and CDR2 FQNEAQ (reference sequence).

This clonotype occurred a few times. V usage is TRBV12-3 or TRBV12-4 and J usage is TRBJ1-2, with TRBD1 matching 12 bases. Trimming cost V 6 bases and J 7 bases; bases outside gene matches: 6. There are 14 residues in the CDR3. CDR3 loop: CASSRGTGGFGYTF. CDR3 nucleotide sequence: TGTGCCAGCAGCCGCGGGACAGGGGGCTTTGGCTACACCTTC.

This clonotype appeared a few times. The V call is TRBV18, the J call TRBJ1-1, with a possible D match to TRBD1 (5 bases). Germline V CDR1 and CDR2: KGHSH, LQKENI. Trimming stripped 4 bases from V and 0 bases from J, with 9 bases between. The CDR3 runs 14 residues. The CDR3 spells CASSRDSMNTEAFF. The CDR3 region has the DNA TGTGCCAGCTCACGGGACTCCATGAACACTGAAGCTTTCTTT.

This clonotype has a count of ten or more. This chain joins TRBV7-8 and TRBJ2-3; D might be TRBD1 (6 bases). The CDR3 runs 17 residues. V was trimmed by 3 bases and J by 1 base, leaving 17 bases between them. Germline V gene data show CDR1 as SGHVS and CDR2 as FQNEAQ. CDR3 residues: CASSFEIAGAGTDTQYF. The DNA for the CDR3 is TGTGCCAGCAGCTTCGAGATCGCAGGGGCAGGCACAGATACGCAGTATTTT.

This clonotype was counted only a few times. This chain links TRBV27 with TRBJ1-5; TRBD1 matches 9 bases. Germline V gene lookup returns CDR1 MNHEY and CDR2 SMNVEV (reference sequence). This CDR3 comprises 14 residues. V trimming: 4 bases; J trimming: 3 bases; junction bases outside the gene matches: 1. CDR3 in DNA: TGTGCCAGCAGTTACAGGGGGCCCAATCAGCCCCAGCATTTT. It yields the protein CASSYRGPNQPQHF.

This clonotype showed up just a few times. The gene calls are TRBV5-6 and TRBJ2-7; 7 bases agree with TRBD1. Germline CDR1 and CDR2: SGHDT and YYEEEE. The CDR3 spans 16 residues. V lost 4 bases, J lost 2 bases, and 12 bases stayed unmatched. The CDR3 nucleotides read TGTGCCAGCAGCCAAAAATTGACAGGGTTCCCCTACGAGCAGTACTTC. Its protein is CASSQKLTGFPYEQYF.

This clonotype was found many times. The chain is built from TRBV12-3 or TRBV12-4 and TRBJ2-1; unclear D gene. The CDR3 sequence is 15 residues long. Trimming pared 4 bases from V and 2 bases from J, leaving 12 bases between. The CDR3 bases are TGTGCCAGCAGTTCCTACTCTCTAGCCTACAATGAGCAGTTCTTC. Encoded protein: CASSSYSLAYNEQFF.

This clonotype appeared many times. The gene calls are TRBV7-2 and TRBJ1-2, with D possibly TRBD1 on 5 matching bases. Trimming took off 0 bases at V and 2 bases at J, with 10 bases between the two ends. The CDR3 loop spans 15 amino acids. CDR1 and CDR2 (germline): SGHTA, FQGNSA. CDR3 residues: CASSLAPGQNYGYTF. The CDR3 DNA sequence: TGTGCCAGCAGCTTAGCGCCCGGACAAAACTATGGCTACACCTTC.

This clonotype has only one observation. A much larger clone differs by one base, so this may be a read error. CDR3 DNA: TGTGCCAGCAGCCCGAGTAGGGCCATCTCCTACAATGAGCAGTTCTTC. The encoded protein is CASSPSRAISYNEQFF. This chain joins TRBV28 and TRBJ2-1; no clear D gene. The CDR3 has 16 amino acids. V lost 6 bases and J lost 0, with 15 bases in between. CDR1 is MDHEN and CDR2 is SYDVKM in the germline V gene.

The chain combines TRBV20-1 with TRBJ1-5, with 12 nucleotides matching TRBD1. After removal of 0 bases from V and 7 bases from J, the junction contained 7 bases not matched to a gene. Germline lookup yields CDR1 DFQATT and CDR2 SNEGSKA (reference sequence). The CDR3 totals 16 residues. The DNA of the CDR3 is TGCAGTGCTAGAGATAGTAGGGGACAGGGGGCCCAGCCCCAGCATTTT. Translated, it gives CSARDSRGQGAQPQHF.

This clonotype ranks as medium-sized. The chain links TRBV6-2 or TRBV6-3 to TRBJ2-6, with D possibly TRBD1 on 5 matching bases. With 5 bases removed from V and 0 bases from J, the gap between germline ends came to 8 bases. The CDR3 runs 15 residues. Germline CDR1 reads MNHEY; CDR2 reads SVGEGT. The CDR3 protein is CASSVDSSGANVLTF. The DNA for the CDR3 is TGTGCCAGCAGTGTCGACAGCTCTGGGGCCAACGTCCTGACTTTC.

This clonotype was counted ten times or more. This CDR3 reads CASSRNLAGAGNEQFF. Written as DNA, the CDR3 is TGTGCCAGCAGCCGAAATCTAGCGGGAGCCGGTAATGAGCAGTTCTTC. This rearrangement joins TRBV7-3 to TRBJ2-1; 10 bases are shared with TRBD2. The germline gives CDR1 SGHTA, CDR2 FQGTGA. V dropped 5 bases and J dropped 7; count of bases not matched to a gene: 11. This CDR3 comprises 16 residues.

This clonotype was recorded at least ten times. V usage is TRBV19 and J usage is TRBJ1-3; TRBD1 is a possible D gene (5 bases). This CDR3 contains 16 residues. Trimming shortened V by 4 bases and J by 0 bases, and 13 bases separated the two germline ends. Germline values: CDR1 LNHDA, CDR2 SQIVND (reference sequence). The chain's CDR3 is CASSRGGRGSGNTIYF. The CDR3 coding sequence is TGTGCCAGTAGTAGGGGCGGACGGGGCTCTGGAAACACCATATATTTT.

This clonotype has ten or more counts. The chain recombines TRBV6-5 with TRBJ1-1; D remains ambiguous. The CDR3 length is 13 residues. Germline lookup yields CDR1 MNHEY and CDR2 SVGAGI. V lost 5 bases and J lost 1, with 8 bases in between. In DNA, the CDR3 is TGTGCCAGCAGTACGAACAGGAACACTGAAGCTTTCTTT. Translation gives CASSTNRNTEAFF.

V is TRBV20-1 and J is TRBJ2-7, with TRBD1 matching over 8 bases. Germline V gene sequence: CDR1 DFQATT, CDR2 SNEGSKA (reference sequence). There are 12 residues in the CDR3. Trimming cost V 7 bases and J 4 bases; bases outside gene matches: 6. CDR3 coding DNA: TGCAGTGTAAGGCAGGGGGCGTACGAGCAGTACTTC. It specifies CSVRQGAYEQYF.

The table lists this clonotype with many counts. The chain links TRBV6-6 to TRBJ2-4; D is tentatively TRBD1 or TRBD2 (6 bases each). The CDR3 consists of 15 residues. V gave up 0 bases and J gave up 6 bases, with 12 bases separating them. Germline V CDR1 and CDR2: MNHNY, SVGAGI (reference sequence). CDR3: CASSYSGGQGNIQYF. The CDR3 bases are TGTGCCAGCAGTTACTCTGGGGGGCAGGGAAACATTCAGTACTTC.

In this sample, this clonotype turned up many times. This chain links TRBV7-8 with TRBJ2-5; D uncertain. The V end lost 1 base, the J end lost 5 bases, and 14 bases lay between the germline ends. Germline assignment: CDR1 SGHVS and CDR2 FQNEAQ. This CDR3 is built from 15 residues. CDR3 residues: CASSLVGGKEETQYF. The CDR3 nucleotides are TGTGCCAGCAGCTTAGTAGGTGGGAAGGAGGAGACCCAGTACTTC. The entire variable domain, with the rest obtained from reference TRBV7-8 and TRBJ2-5, is as follows: GAGVSQSPRYKVAKRGQDVALRCDPISGHVSLFWYQQALGQGPEFLTYFQNEAQLDKSGLPSDRFFAERPEGSVSTLKIQRTQQEDSAVYLCASSLVGGKEETQYFGPGTRLLVL.

A few counts support this clonotype. The V gene is TRBV20-1, the J gene TRBJ2-7, with D possibly matching TRBD1 (5 bases). V lost 3 bases, J lost 4 bases, and 13 bases lay in between. Germline CDR1 DFQATT, CDR2 SNEGSKA (reference sequence). The CDR3 loop spans 13 amino acids. For the CDR3, the DNA is TGCAGTGCTAGTCGTCTGGGGCGGTACGAGCAGTACTTC. Translation gives CSASRLGRYEQYF.

This clonotype was detected ten times or more. The CDR3 reads CASSRQGGVSRGYGYTF. For the CDR3, the DNA is TGTGCCAGCAGCCGTCAGGGGGGAGTTTCCAGGGGCTATGGCTACACCTTC. This rearrangement joins TRBV12-3 or TRBV12-4 to TRBJ1-2; 7 positions match TRBD1. V dropped 6 bases and J dropped 4; count of bases not matched to a gene: 17. This CDR3 has 17 residues.